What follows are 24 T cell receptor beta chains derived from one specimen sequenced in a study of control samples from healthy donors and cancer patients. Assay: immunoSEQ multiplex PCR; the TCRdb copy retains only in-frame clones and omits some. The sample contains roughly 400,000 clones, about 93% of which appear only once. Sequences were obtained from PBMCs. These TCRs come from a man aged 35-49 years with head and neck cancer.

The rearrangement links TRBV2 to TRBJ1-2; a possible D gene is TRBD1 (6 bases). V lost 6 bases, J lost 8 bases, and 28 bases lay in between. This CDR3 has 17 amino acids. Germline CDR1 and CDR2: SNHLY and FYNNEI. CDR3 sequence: CASSQGGGRAALQGYTF. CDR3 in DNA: TGTGCCAGCAGCCAAGGGGGAGGGAGGGCAGCGCTCCAGGGCTACACCTTC.

This CDR3 is CASSFGQSRGNEQFF. The CDR3 DNA reads TGTGCCAGCAGCTTCGGACAATCAAGGGGCAATGAGCAGTTCTTC. This chain uses TRBV7-2 with TRBJ2-1; D perhaps matches TRBD1 (5 bases). Trimming cost V 3 bases and J 6 bases, with 15 bases left between them. The CDR3 spans 15 residues. Germline V gene lookup returns CDR1 SGHTA and CDR2 FQGNSA.

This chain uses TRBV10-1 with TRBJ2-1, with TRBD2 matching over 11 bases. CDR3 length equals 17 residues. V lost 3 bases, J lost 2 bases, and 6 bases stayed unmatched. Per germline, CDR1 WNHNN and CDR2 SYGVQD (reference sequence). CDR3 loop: CASSDRLAGPTYNEQFF. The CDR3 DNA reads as TGCGCCAGCAGTGACCGACTAGCGGGGCCGACCTACAATGAGCAGTTCTTC.

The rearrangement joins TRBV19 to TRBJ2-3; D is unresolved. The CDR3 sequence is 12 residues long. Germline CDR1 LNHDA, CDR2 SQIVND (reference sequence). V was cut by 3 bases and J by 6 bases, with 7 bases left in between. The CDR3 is CASSIMGDTQYF. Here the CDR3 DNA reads TGTGCCAGTAGTATTATGGGGGATACGCAGTATTTT.

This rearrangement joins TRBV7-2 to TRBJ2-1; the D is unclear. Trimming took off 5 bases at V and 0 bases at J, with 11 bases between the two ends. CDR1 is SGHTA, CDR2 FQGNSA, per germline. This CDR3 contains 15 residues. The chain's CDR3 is CASSPLRSSYNEQFF. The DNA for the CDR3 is TGTGCCAGCAGCCCCCTGCGGAGCTCCTACAATGAGCAGTTCTTC.

CDR3 DNA sequence: TGTGCCAGCAGCGCCAGCGGCGCCACAGATACGCAGTATTTT. Amino acid sequence: CASSASGATDTQYF. V is TRBV7-3 and J is TRBJ2-3, with TRBD2 as a possible D gene (5 bases). Per the germline V gene, CDR1 is SGHTA and CDR2 is FQGTGA. With 5 bases removed from V and 2 bases from J, the gap between germline ends came to 11 bases. This CDR3 comprises 14 residues.

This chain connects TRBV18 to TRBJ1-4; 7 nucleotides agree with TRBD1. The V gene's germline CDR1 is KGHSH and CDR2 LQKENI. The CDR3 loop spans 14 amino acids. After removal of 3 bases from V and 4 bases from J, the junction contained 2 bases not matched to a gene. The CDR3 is CASSPGDSNEKLFF. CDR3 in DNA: TGTGCCAGCTCACCGGGGGACAGTAATGAAAAACTGTTTTTT.

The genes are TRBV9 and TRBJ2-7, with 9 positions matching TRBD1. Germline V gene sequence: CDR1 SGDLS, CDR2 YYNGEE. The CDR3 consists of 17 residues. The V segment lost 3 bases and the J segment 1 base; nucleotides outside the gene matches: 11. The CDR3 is CASSESSGTGFSYEQYF. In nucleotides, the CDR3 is TGTGCCAGCAGCGAGAGTTCCGGGACAGGGTTTTCCTACGAGCAGTACTTC.

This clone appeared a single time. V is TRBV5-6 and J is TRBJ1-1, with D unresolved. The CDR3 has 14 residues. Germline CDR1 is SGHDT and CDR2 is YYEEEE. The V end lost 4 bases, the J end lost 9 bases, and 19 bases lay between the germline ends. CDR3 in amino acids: CASSLLVWAHKAFF. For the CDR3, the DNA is TGTGCCAGCAGCCTACTGGTTTGGGCGCACAAAGCTTTCTTT.

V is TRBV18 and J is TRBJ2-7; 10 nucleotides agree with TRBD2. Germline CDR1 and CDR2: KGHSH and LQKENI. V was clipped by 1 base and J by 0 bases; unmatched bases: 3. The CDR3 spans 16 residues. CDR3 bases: TGTGCCAGCTCACCACGACTAGCGGGTCTCTCCTACGAGCAGTACTTC. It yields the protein CASSPRLAGLSYEQYF.

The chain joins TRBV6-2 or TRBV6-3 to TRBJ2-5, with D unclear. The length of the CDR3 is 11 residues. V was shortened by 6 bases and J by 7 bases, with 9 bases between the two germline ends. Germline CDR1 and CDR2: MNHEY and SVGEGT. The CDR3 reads CASSSTATQYF. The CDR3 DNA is TGTGCCAGCAGCTCTACCGCGACCCAGTACTTC.

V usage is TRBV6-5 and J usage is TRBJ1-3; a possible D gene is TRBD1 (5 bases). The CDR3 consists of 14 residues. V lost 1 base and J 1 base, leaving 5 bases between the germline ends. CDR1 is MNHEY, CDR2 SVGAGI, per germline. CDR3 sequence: CASSYWGSGNTIYF. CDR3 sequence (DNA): TGTGCCAGCAGTTACTGGGGGTCTGGAAACACCATATATTTT.

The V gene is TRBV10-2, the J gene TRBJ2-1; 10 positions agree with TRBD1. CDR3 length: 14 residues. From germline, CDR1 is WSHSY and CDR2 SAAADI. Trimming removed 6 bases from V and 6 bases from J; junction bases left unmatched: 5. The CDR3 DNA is TGCGCCAGCAGAGTGGGACAGGGGTTCAATGAGCAGTTCTTC. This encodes CASRVGQGFNEQFF.

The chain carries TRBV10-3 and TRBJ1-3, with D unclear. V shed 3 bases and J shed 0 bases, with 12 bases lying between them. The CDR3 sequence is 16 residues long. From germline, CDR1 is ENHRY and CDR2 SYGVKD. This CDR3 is CAISESVGVSGNTIYF. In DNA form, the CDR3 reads TGTGCCATCAGTGAAAGTGTGGGAGTCTCTGGAAACACCATATATTTT.

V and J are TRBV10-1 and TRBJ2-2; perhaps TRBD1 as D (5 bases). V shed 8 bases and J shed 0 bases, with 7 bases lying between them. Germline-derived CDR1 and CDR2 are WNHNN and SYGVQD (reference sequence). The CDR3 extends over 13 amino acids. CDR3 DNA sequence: TGCGCCAGCGAGGACACGAACACCGGGGAGCTGTTTTTT. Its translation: CASEDTNTGELFF.

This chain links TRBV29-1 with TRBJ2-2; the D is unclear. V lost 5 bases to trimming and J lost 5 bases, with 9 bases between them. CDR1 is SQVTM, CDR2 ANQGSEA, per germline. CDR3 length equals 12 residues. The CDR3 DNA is TGCAGCGTTCCCGCACCTACCGGGGAGCTGTTTTTT. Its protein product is CSVPAPTGELFF.

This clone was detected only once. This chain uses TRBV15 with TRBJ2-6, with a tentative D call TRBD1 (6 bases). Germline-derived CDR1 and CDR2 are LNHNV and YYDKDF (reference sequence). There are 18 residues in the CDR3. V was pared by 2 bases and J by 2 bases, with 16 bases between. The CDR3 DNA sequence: TGTGCCACCAGCAGACAGGGGCCACAGGGCACTGGGGCCAACGTCCTGACTTTC. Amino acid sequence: CATSRQGPQGTGANVLTF.

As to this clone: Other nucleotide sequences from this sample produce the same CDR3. The CDR3 DNA reads TGTGCCAGCAGTTTGACAGACAATCAGCCCCAGCATTTT. It specifies CASSLTDNQPQHF. The chain is built from TRBV12-3 or TRBV12-4 and TRBJ1-5, with D possibly matching TRBD1 (5 bases). V gave up 3 bases and J gave up 3 bases, with 6 bases separating them. The CDR3 is 13 residues long.

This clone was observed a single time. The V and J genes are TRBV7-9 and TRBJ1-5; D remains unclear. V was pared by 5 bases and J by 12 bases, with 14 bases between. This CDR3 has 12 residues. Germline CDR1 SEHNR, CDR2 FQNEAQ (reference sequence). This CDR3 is CASSPGSAHQHF. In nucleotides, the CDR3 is TGTGCCAGCAGCCCCGGGAGCGCCCACCAGCATTTT.

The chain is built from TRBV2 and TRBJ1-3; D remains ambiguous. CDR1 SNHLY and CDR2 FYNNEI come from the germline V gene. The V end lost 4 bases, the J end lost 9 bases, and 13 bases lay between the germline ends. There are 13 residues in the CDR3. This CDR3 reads CASSVRADGTIYF. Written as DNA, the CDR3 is TGTGCCAGCAGTGTGCGTGCAGATGGCACCATATATTTT.

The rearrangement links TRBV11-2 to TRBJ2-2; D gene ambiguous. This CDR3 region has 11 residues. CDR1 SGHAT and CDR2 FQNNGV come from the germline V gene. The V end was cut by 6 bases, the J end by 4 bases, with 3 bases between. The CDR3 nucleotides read TGTGCCAGCAGGGGCACCGGGGAGCTGTTTTTT. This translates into CASRGTGELFF.

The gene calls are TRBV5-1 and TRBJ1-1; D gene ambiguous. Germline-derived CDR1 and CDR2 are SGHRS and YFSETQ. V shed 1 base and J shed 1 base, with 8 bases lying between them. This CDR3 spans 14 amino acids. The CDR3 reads CASSLSQTNTEAFF. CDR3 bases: TGCGCCAGCAGCTTGTCACAGACGAACACTGAAGCTTTCTTT.

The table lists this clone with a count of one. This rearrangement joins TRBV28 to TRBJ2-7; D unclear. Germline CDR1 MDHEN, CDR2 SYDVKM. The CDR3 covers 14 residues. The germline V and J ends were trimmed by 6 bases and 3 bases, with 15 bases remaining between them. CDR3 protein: CASRGPNSGYEQYF. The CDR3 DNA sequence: TGTGCCAGCAGAGGCCCGAATTCCGGCTACGAGCAGTACTTC.

CDR3 DNA sequence: TGTGCCAGCAGTTTCTCGATGGGAAAAAGCTCCTACGAGCAGTACTTC. Its translation: CASSFSMGKSSYEQYF. The chain employs TRBV28 and TRBJ2-7, with D unclear. V lost 3 bases and J lost 0, with 15 bases in between. Looked up from germline, CDR1 is MDHEN and CDR2 is SYDVKM. This CDR3 region has 16 residues. The whole variable domain, filled in from reference TRBV28 and TRBJ2-7, reads DVKVTQSSRYLVKRTGEKVFLECVQDMDHENMFWYRQDPGLGLRLIYFSYDVKMKEKGDIPEGYSVSREKKERFSLILESASTNQTSMYLCASSFSMGKSSYEQYFGPGTRLTVT.